Below are 13 T cell receptor beta chains sequenced from a single sample in a study of blood T cell repertoires in COVID-19. Method: immunoSEQ multiplex PCR; TCRdb's copy keeps in-frame clones and lacks some. This table has about 280,000 clones, over 75% appearing once. Sequenced: peripheral blood. These receptors all stem from a man younger than 35 with active or convalescent COVID-19.

The chain carries TRBV6-5 and TRBJ2-7, with a possible D match to TRBD2 (5 bases). From germline, CDR1 is MNHEY and CDR2 SVGAGI. Trimming removed 7 bases at V and 0 bases at J, with 13 bases between. The CDR3 runs to 14 residues. The CDR3 DNA is TGTGCCAGCAACCAGAGGGCCCTCTCCTACGAGCAGTACTTC. Translation: CASNQRALSYEQYF.

Of note for this clone: The same CDR3 also results from other DNA sequences found in this sample. The genes are TRBV7-9 and TRBJ2-7; 7 nucleotides align to TRBD2. The ends lost 1 base at V and 6 bases at J; junction bases unmatched: 3. This CDR3 spans 13 amino acids. CDR1 SEHNR and CDR2 FQNEAQ come from the germline V gene (reference sequence). The chain's CDR3 is CASSLGGGGEQYF. The CDR3 DNA sequence: TGTGCCAGCAGCTTAGGTGGCGGGGGCGAGCAGTACTTC.

This clone was counted ten times or more. The V and J genes are TRBV6-4 and TRBJ2-5, with 9 bases matching TRBD2. V lost 3 bases to trimming and J lost 1 base; unmatched junction nucleotides: 3. Per germline, CDR1 MRHNA and CDR2 SNTAGT. The CDR3 contains 15 residues. The CDR3 DNA sequence: TGTGCCAGCAGTGAGGGTAGCGGGGGCCAAGAGACCCAGTACTTC. Its translation is CASSEGSGGQETQYF.

The genes are TRBV9 and TRBJ2-5; the match to TRBD1 covers 12 bases. The CDR3 runs 15 residues. Losses at the gene ends were 2 bases for V and 2 bases for J; bases not matched to a gene: 1. Germline V lookup: CDR1 SGDLS, CDR2 YYNGEE. In nucleotides, the CDR3 is TGTGCCAGCAGCGTGGGACAGGGGGCACAAGAGACCCAGTACTTC. It yields the protein CASSVGQGAQETQYF.

This clone was seen a few times. The chain is built from TRBV6-5 and TRBJ2-5, with 12 bases identical to TRBD2. Germline V gives CDR1 MNHEY, CDR2 SVGAGI. This CDR3 comprises 15 residues. V trimming: 8 bases; J trimming: 1 base; junction bases outside the gene matches: 5. Here the CDR3 reads CASGGLAGSQETQYF. The CDR3, as DNA: TGTGCCAGCGGGGGACTAGCGGGCTCCCAAGAGACCCAGTACTTC.

The chain has TRBV29-1 and TRBJ1-1; 7 nucleotides match TRBD1. The CDR3 is made up of 12 amino acids. J was trimmed by 4 bases and V by 2 bases; bases with no gene match: 1. Germline V CDR1 and CDR2: SQVTM, ANQGSEA. The CDR3 region has the DNA TGCAGCGTTGAAAGGGGGCCCACTGAAGCTTTCTTT. Its translation is CSVERGPTEAFF.

The chain carries TRBV5-4 and TRBJ1-5, with a tentative D call TRBD1 (6 bases). Per germline, CDR1 SGHNT and CDR2 YYREEE (reference sequence). V was cut by 0 bases and J by 2 bases, with 9 bases left in between. The CDR3 is made up of 15 amino acids. Here the CDR3 DNA reads TGTGCCAGCAGCTTGGATCCAGGGGGCAATCAGCCCCAGCATTTT. Translated: CASSLDPGGNQPQHF.

The chain has TRBV4-3 and TRBJ2-1; D may be TRBD1 (5 bases). The CDR3 covers 15 residues. V gave up 1 base and J gave up 7 bases, with 14 bases separating them. Germline CDR1 and CDR2: LGHNA and YSLEER. The CDR3 DNA sequence: TGCGCCAGCAGCCAAGTGCAGGGTGATTTGAATGAGCAGTTCTTC. This codes for CASSQVQGDLNEQFF.

The chain links TRBV5-1 to TRBJ2-5; D uncertain. The length of the CDR3 is 14 residues. Looked up from germline, CDR1 is SGHRS and CDR2 is YFSETQ. V lost 4 bases and J lost 4, with 14 bases in between. The CDR3 region is CASSLASSPETQYF. In nucleotides, the CDR3 is TGCGCCAGCAGCCTCGCGTCGAGCCCAGAGACCCAGTACTTC.

V and J are TRBV7-2 and TRBJ2-7; 8 nucleotides match TRBD2. The germline CDR1 and CDR2 sequences are SGHTA and FQGNSA. The CDR3 loop spans 14 amino acids. The V and J ends lost 3 bases and 5 bases, in that order; junction bases with no gene match: 6. The CDR3 spells CASSFGTRADEQYF. The DNA of the CDR3 is TGTGCCAGCAGCTTTGGGACTAGAGCCGACGAGCAGTACTTC.

The chain joins TRBV10-3 to TRBJ2-3; 8 nucleotides line up with TRBD1. This CDR3 region has 18 residues. CDR1 ENHRY and CDR2 SYGVKD come from the germline V gene. Trimming removed 0 bases from V and 2 bases from J; junction bases left unmatched: 10. In DNA form, the CDR3 reads TGTGCCATCAGTGAGTCGCATCCCTGGACAGGGTACACAGATACGCAGTATTTT. Translated, it gives CAISESHPWTGYTDTQYF.

This sequence joins TRBV21-1 and TRBJ2-7; the table's D call, TRBD1, has no DNA check behind it. TRBV21-1 is a known pseudogene. The CDR3 contains 13 residues. The CDR3 coding sequence is TGTGCCAGCAGCATAGGACAGTCGGGGGAGCAGTACTTC. Its translation: CASSIGQSGEQYF.

The chain combines TRBV7-9 with TRBJ2-7, with D possibly being TRBD2 (5 bases). Germline V gives CDR1 SEHNR, CDR2 FQNEAQ (reference sequence). The germline V and J ends were trimmed by 4 bases and 2 bases, with 9 bases remaining between them. This CDR3 is 13 amino acids long. The CDR3 sequence is CASSWTAPYEQYF. In DNA form, the CDR3 reads TGTGCCAGCAGCTGGACTGCTCCCTACGAGCAGTACTTC. The whole variable domain, filled in from reference TRBV7-9 and TRBJ2-7, reads DTGVSQNPRHKITKRGQNVTFRCDPISEHNRLYWYRQTLGQGPEFLTYFQNEAQLEKSRLLSDRFSAERPKGSFSTLEIQRTEQGDSAMYLCASSWTAPYEQYFGPGTRLTVT.